The table lists the clone carrying this T cell receptor (beta chain) with a count of one. Its antigen is currently unknown. Germline-derived CDR1 and CDR2 are MNHEY and SVGAGI. CDR3 length: 16 residues. Trimming took 6 bases from V and 2 from J, leaving 20 bases between them. This sample was included in a study of graft-versus-host responses after intestinal transplantation. Across the whole study: Tacrolimus plus steroids were given to all recipients for roughly three years, preceded by anti-thymocyte globulin induction.

Using immunoSEQ multiplex PCR, the repertoire was profiled, and TCRdb retains in-frame clones only, with some absent. The sample contains about 100,000 clones, less than 90% of which appear only once. The sequences come from unstimulated CD4+ T cells sorted from spleen or lymph node cells, collected before transplant. The TCR was taken from a human donor who was the organ donor for an intestinal transplant. The chain is built from TRBV6-5 and TRBJ2-7; the D call may be TRBD1 or TRBD2 (5 bases each). The CDR3 DNA is TGTGCCAGCAGATACCCCTGGGACCGAAGAACCTACGAGCAGTACTTC. Its translation: CASRYPWDRRTYEQYF.